This note documents a single TCR beta chain sequence. The target antigen is unknown. Germline V gives CDR1 SGHTA, CDR2 FQGNSA. CDR3 size: 15 residues. Trimming shortened V by 1 base and J by 5 bases, and 15 bases separated the two germline ends. From CD4+ cells came CD45RA+ naive and CD45RA-negative memory subsets. Produced via immunoSEQ multiplex PCR; TCRdb's table is partial and in-frame only. The table lists over 2 million clones, roughly 95% of them singletons. This sample is part of a study of shared clonotypes between healthy human individuals. Overall study context: Per-donor plates numbered three CD4 naive, three CD4 memory, two CD8 naive and one CD8 memory. Study-wide points: Generally, estimated richness proved larger in naive subsets than it did in memory subsets.

The TCR comes from a man in his late teens or twenties in good health. The chain joins TRBV7-2 to TRBJ2-7, with a possible D match to TRBD2 (6 bases). The specimen was naive CD4+ T cells sorted from blood. Subset indicated: CD45RA+ positively selected. DNA of the CDR3: TGTGCCAGCAGCTTAGACCCCCGGACTACCCACGAGCAGTACTTC. Its protein is CASSLDPRTTHEQYF.